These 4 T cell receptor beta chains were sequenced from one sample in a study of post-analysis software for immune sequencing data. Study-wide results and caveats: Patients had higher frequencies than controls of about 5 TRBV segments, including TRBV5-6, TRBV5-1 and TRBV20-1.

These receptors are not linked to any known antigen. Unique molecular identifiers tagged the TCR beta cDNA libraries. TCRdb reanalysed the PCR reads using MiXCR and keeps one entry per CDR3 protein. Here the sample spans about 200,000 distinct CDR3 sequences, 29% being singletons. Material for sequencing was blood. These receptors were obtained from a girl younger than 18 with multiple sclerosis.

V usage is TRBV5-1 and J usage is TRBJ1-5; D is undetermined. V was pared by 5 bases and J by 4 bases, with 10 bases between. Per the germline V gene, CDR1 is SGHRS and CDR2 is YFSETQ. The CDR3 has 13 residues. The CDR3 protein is CASRRDTNQPQHF. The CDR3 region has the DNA TGCGCCAGCAGGAGAGACACTAATCAGCCCCAGCATTTT.

CDR3 nucleotide sequence: TGCAGTGGATGGGTGGAGAACACCGGGGAGCTGTTTTTT. Protein product: CSGWVENTGELFF. V and J are TRBV20-1 and TRBJ2-2; D remains ambiguous. Germline V CDR1 and CDR2: DFQATT, SNEGSKA (reference sequence). V gave up 7 bases and J gave up 1 base, with 10 bases separating them. This CDR3 is 13 amino acids long.

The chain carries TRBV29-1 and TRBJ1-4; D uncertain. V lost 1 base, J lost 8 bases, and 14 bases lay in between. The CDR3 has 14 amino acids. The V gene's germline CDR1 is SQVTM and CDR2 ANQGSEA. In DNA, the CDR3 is TGCAGCGTTGAAGGGCCGACCAGCGACGAAAAACTGTTTTTT. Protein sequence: CSVEGPTSDEKLFF.

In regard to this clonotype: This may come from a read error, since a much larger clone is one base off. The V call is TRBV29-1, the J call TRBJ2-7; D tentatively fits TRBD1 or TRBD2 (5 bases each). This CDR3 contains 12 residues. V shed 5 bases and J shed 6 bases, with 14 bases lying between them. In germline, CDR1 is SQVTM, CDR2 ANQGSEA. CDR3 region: CSVLAGTTEQYF. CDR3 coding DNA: TGCAGCGTTTTGGCAGGGACGACCGAGCAGTACTTC.